This T cell receptor beta chain was sequenced in a study of T cell repertoires in cytomegalovirus infection. Study at large: In public TCR beta signatures, there were indications of both CMV infection and matching HLA type. Whole-study results and caveats: HLA-C-restricted CMV-specific TCR beta clonotypes were dominant in the ex vivo response.

On this clonotype itself: Its antigen is not known.

Trimming removed 6 bases at V and 8 bases at J, with 14 bases between. The CDR3 length is 12 residues. TCRdb recomputed calls from the reads with MiXCR, one row per CDR3 protein. The sample consists of more than 30,000 distinct CDR3 sequences, about 54% of them appearing once. The sequences come from CD8+ T cells from cultured PBMCs, collected from culture after CMV antigen stimulation. The clonotype comes from a human donor in good health (CMV status not recorded). Some clones in this sample may be carry-over from other donors' samples. The rearrangement joins TRBV12-3 or TRBV12-4 to TRBJ2-7; D is uncertain. CDR3 residues: CASSQSGRQQYF. For the CDR3, the DNA is TGTGCCAGCAGCCAATCAGGACGCCAGCAGTACTTC.